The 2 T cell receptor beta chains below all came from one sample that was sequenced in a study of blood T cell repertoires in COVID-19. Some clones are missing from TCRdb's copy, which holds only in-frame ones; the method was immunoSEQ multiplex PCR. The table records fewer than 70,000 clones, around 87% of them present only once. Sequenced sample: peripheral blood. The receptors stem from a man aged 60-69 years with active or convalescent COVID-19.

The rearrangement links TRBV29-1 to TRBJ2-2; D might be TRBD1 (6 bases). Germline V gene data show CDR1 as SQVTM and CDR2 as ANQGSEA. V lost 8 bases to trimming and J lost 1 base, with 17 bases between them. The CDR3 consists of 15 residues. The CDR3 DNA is TGCAGCTGTAGTGGGAACAGGGAGAACACCGGGGAGCTGTTTTTT. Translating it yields CSCSGNRENTGELFF.

CDR3 in DNA: TGTGCCAGCAGCGGAAGACAGGGAGGAGGCGACACTGAAGCTTTCTTT. It specifies CASSGRQGGGDTEAFF. V and J are TRBV14 and TRBJ1-1; 7 nucleotides agree with TRBD1. CDR1 is SGHDN and CDR2 is FVKESK in the germline V gene. CDR3 length: 16 amino acids. V lost 5 bases to trimming and J lost 3 bases; unmatched junction nucleotides: 12.